This T cell receptor beta chain was recorded in a study of post-analysis software for immune sequencing data. General observations from the study: Controls had lower frequencies than patients of about 5 TRBV segments, which included TRBV5-6, TRBV5-1 and TRBV20-1.

This clonotype was seen a few times. Its antigen is still unknown. The CDR3 is 15 residues long. Germline V gene data show CDR1 as SGHDN and CDR2 as FVKESK. V shed 1 base and J 0 bases; nucleotides not matched to a gene: 3. TCR beta libraries were prepared from cDNA with unique molecular identifiers. TCRdb re-derived calls from the PCR reads in MiXCR, one entry per CDR3 protein. The data show hundreds of thousands of distinct CDR3 sequences, less than 35% seen once. The gene calls are TRBV14 and TRBJ2-7; 7 bases map to TRBD2. The sequenced sample consisted of blood. This TCR came from a girl aged 5-17 years with multiple sclerosis. CDR3 region: CASSQVGGLSYEQYF. The CDR3 bases are TGTGCCAGCAGCCAAGTGGGAGGGCTCTCCTACGAGCAGTACTTC.